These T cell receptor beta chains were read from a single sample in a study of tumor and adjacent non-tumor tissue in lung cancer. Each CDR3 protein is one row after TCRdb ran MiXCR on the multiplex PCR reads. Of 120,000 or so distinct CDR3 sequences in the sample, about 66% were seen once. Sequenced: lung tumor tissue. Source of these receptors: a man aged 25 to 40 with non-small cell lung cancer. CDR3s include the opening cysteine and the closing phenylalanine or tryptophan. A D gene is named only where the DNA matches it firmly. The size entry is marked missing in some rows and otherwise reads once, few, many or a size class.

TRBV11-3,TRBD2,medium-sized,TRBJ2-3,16,TGTGCCAGCAGCCCAATTGGGGGAGGGGCAACAGATACGCAGTATTTT,CASSPIGGGATDTQYF
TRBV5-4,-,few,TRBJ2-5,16,TGTGCCAGCAGCGGGCACTGGGAGAGGGCTCGGGAGACCCAGTACTTC,CASSGHWERARETQYF
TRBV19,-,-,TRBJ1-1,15,TGTGCCAGTAGTATTAGCAGGACAGCGAACACTGAAGCTTTCTTT,CASSISRTANTEAFF
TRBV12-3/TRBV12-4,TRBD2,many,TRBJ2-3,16,TGTGCCATTAGATTGGGGCAAGCGGGAGCTTCAGATACGCAGTATTTT,CAIRLGQAGASDTQYF
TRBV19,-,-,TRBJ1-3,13,TGTGTCAGTATGGACAGCTCTGGAAACGCCATATATTTT,CVSMDSSGNAIYF
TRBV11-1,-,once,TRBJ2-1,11,TGTGGCAGCAGAACGGACGGGCCACTGTTCTTC,CGSRTDGPLFF
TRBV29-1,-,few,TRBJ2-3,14,TGCAGTCACGTCCTGCAGGGTGGTCCAGATACGCAGTATTTT,CSHVLQGGPDTQYF
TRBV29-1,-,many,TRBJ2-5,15,TGCAGCGTTGAGGACAGAAGGGGTCGGAGGGTGACCCAGTACTTC,CSVEDRRGRRVTQYF
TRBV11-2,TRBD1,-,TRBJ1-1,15,TGCGCCAGCAGCTTAGGTCAGGGGGTAAACACTGAAGCTTTCTTT,CASSLGQGVNTEAFF
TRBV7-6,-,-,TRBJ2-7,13,TGTGCCAGCAGCTTGGGTGTCGACTACGAGCAGTACTTT,CASSLGVDYEQYF
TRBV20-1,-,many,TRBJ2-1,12,TGCAGTACCCGGACAGATTACAATGAGCAGTTCTTC,CSTRTDYNEQFF
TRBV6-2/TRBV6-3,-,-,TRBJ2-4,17,TGTGCCAGCAGTTACCCGGGACGGGCCCTAGCCAAAAATGTTCAGTACTTC,CASSYPGRALAKNVQYF
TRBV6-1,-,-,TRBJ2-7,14,TGTGGCAGCGGTGAACATTACAGCTCCTACGAGCAGTACTTC,CGSGEHYSSYEQYF
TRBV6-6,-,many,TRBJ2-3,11,TGTGCCAGCAGTTATGGAGATACGCAGTATTTT,CASSYGDTQYF
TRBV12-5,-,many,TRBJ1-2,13,TGTGCTAGTGGTTCTCAGACCTCCTATGGCTACACCTTC,CASGSQTSYGYTF
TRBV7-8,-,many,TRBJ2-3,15,TGTGCCAGCAGCCAGGACGTAACTAGCACAGATACGCAGTATTTT,CASSQDVTSTDTQYF
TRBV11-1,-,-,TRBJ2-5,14,TGTGCCAGCAACTCCAACTTAAGACAAGAGACCCAGTACTTC,CASNSNLRQETQYF
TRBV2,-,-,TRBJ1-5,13,TGTGCCAGCAGTGAAGAGGGGAATCAGCCCCAGCATTTT,CASSEEGNQPQHF
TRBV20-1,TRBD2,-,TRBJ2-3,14,TGCAGTGCTGTCGATGGACTAGCGTTGGATACGCAGTATTTT,CSAVDGLALDTQYF
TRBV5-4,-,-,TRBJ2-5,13,TGTGCCAGCGGCTTGGGCCACCAAGAGACCCAGTACTTC,CASGLGHQETQYF
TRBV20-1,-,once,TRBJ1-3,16,TGCAGCGCTAGACCCACTGGGGGAGACTCCGGAAACACCATATATTTT,CSARPTGGDSGNTIYF
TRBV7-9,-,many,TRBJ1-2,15,TGTGCCAGCAGCTTAGTAGGGAAAGCTAACTATGGCTACACCTTC,CASSLVGKANYGYTF
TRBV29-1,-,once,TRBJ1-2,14,TGCAGCGTTGAAGTCGGGCGGATCCGAAATGACTACACCTTC,CSVEVGRIRNDYTF
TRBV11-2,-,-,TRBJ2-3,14,TGTGCCAGCATCCCCTCGTGGGTCACAGATACGCAGTATTTT,CASIPSWVTDTQYF
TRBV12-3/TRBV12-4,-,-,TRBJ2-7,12,TGTGCCAGCAGGGGGGGATACTACGAGCAGTACTTC,CASRGGYYEQYF
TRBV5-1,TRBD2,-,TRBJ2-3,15,TGCGTCAGCAGCTTGGTACTAGCGGGGGCCCGCGCGCAGTATTTT,CVSSLVLAGARAQYF
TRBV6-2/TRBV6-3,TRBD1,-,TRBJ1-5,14,TGTGCCAGCAGTTATACGAGGGGGCAACAGCCCCAGCATTTT,CASSYTRGQQPQHF
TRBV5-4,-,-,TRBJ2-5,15,TGTGCCAGCAGCTTGCTAAGGGGGTTCCAAGAGACCCACTACTTC,CASSLLRGFQETHYF
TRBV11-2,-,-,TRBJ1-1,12,TGTGCCAGCAGCTTTCTTGGGGCCGGGGCTTTCTTC,CASSFLGAGAFF
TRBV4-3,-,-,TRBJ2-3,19,TGCGCCAGCAGCCAAGAATCTGCGCGGAGATCTATGGGCACAGATACGCGGTGTTTT,CASSQESARRSMGTDTRCF
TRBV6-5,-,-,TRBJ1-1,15,TGTGTCAACAGTTACTCTCGGCCGTCCAGCCCTGAAGCTTTCTTT,CVNSYSRPSSPEAFF
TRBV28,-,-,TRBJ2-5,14,TGTGCCAACAGTCCCCCGGAGTCCCAAGAGACCCAGTACTTC,CANSPPESQETQYF
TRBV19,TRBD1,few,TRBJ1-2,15,TGTGCCAGTAGTTCGCGACAGGGATGGATCTATGGCTACACCTTC,CASSSRQGWIYGYTF
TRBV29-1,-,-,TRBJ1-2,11,TGCAATACTCGGAAGGTCGATGGCTATACCTTC,CNTRKVDGYTF
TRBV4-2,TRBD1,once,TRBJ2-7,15,TGTGCCATCAGGGATACGGGACAGGACTCCTACGAGCAGTACTTC,CAIRDTGQDSYEQYF